This T cell receptor beta chain was captured by sequencing in a study of T-cell memory formation after mild COVID-19. Regarding the study as a whole: A second wave expanding day 15 to 37 was CD4+-biased; contracting clones were balanced.

5'RACE primed from the constant segment yielded TCR alpha and TCR beta cDNA libraries bearing sample barcodes and UMIs. Each CDR3 protein is one row after TCRdb ran MiXCR on the 5' RACE reads. This table holds 550,000 to 600,000 distinct CDR3 sequences, 20% to 25% found once. This clonotype was found a few times. Its target is unknown. Trimming stripped 0 bases from V and 5 bases from J, with 8 bases between. The CDR3 loop spans 14 amino acids. In germline, CDR1 is SGHTA, CDR2 FQGNSA. Sequenced input: PBMCs or a T cell subset sorted from them (not recorded which). V is TRBV7-2 and J is TRBJ2-1; a possible D gene is TRBD1 (6 bases). The clonotype originates from an adult woman who had mild COVID-19 (a few samples of this study predate the infection). Cell type and time point are not known. The CDR3 nucleotides are TGTGCCAGCAGCTTAGCCAGGGACAACAATGAGCAGTTCTTC. This encodes CASSLARDNNEQFF.